The 32 T cell receptor beta chains below all came from one sample that was sequenced in a study of graft-versus-host responses after intestinal transplantation. Profiling relied on immunoSEQ multiplex PCR, and the TCRdb table lists in-frame clones only, not all of them. The data hold more than 100,000 clones, with approximately 95% observed a single time. Antigens for these TCRs are unknown. The specimen was unstimulated CD8+ T cells sorted from spleen or lymph node cells, collected before intestinal transplant. All receptors come from a human donor who received an intestinal transplant.

The chain couples TRBV6-5 to TRBJ1-2; 7 positions match TRBD1. Unmatched junction bases numbered 6, after V lost 8 bases and J lost 3 bases. Germline V gene sequence: CDR1 MNHEY, CDR2 SVGAGI. This CDR3 has 13 residues. DNA for the CDR3: TGTGCCAGCGGGGCCGACAGGGACTATGGCTACACCTTC. Protein product: CASGADRDYGYTF.

The chain is built from TRBV7-9 and TRBJ1-3; 9 bases line up with TRBD1. CDR3 size: 16 residues. Germline CDR1 SEHNR, CDR2 FQNEAQ (reference sequence). Losses at the gene ends were 5 bases for V and 2 bases for J; bases not matched to a gene: 7. The CDR3 loop is CASSPPGTGTGNTIYF. In DNA form, the CDR3 reads TGTGCCAGCAGCCCTCCCGGGACAGGGACTGGAAACACCATATATTTT.

The chain combines TRBV6-6 with TRBJ1-4, with 8 bases matching TRBD1. The CDR3 runs 15 residues. The V and J ends lost 0 bases and 7 bases, in that order; junction bases with no gene match: 4. Germline loops: CDR1 MNHNY, CDR2 SVGAGI (reference sequence). CDR3 sequence reads: CASSYSTGEGEKLFF. In nucleotides, the CDR3 is TGTGCCAGCAGTTACTCGACAGGGGAGGGTGAAAAACTGTTTTTT.

Only one count was recorded for this clone. The chain has TRBV7-9 and TRBJ2-5; TRBD1 matches at 9 bases. Trimming at V came to 3 bases and at J to 5 bases, leaving 7 bases not matched to a gene. The CDR3 extends over 15 amino acids. Germline CDR1 and CDR2: SEHNR and FQNEAQ (reference sequence). The CDR3 sequence is CASSLVDRGWETQYF. In DNA, the CDR3 is TGTGCCAGCAGCTTGGTTGACAGGGGGTGGGAGACCCAGTACTTC.

The V and J genes are TRBV11-2 and TRBJ2-1; D is possibly TRBD2 (6 bases). Germline V gene data show CDR1 as SGHAT and CDR2 as FQNNGV. V gave up 0 bases and J gave up 3 bases, with 12 bases separating them. The CDR3 sequence is 16 residues long. CDR3 sequence reads: CASSLDEVADYNEQFF. CDR3 bases: TGTGCCAGCAGCTTAGATGAGGTAGCGGACTACAATGAGCAGTTCTTC. The entire variable domain, with the rest obtained from reference TRBV11-2 and TRBJ2-1, is as follows: EAGVAQSPRYKIIEKRQSVAFWCNPISGHATLYWYQQILGQGPKLLIQFQNNGVVDDSQLPKDRFSAERLKGVDSTLKIQPAKLEDSAVYLCASSLDEVADYNEQFFGPGTRLTVL.

This sequence joins TRBV29-1 and TRBJ2-1; 13 positions agree with TRBD2. Trimming at V came to 3 bases and at J to 7 bases, leaving 3 bases not matched to a gene. Germline CDR1 reads SQVTM; CDR2 reads ANQGSEA. The CDR3 sequence is 14 residues long. This CDR3 reads CSVEGLAGTNEQFF. The CDR3 region has the DNA TGCAGCGTTGAGGGACTAGCGGGAACGAATGAGCAGTTCTTC.

This clone appeared once. The chain combines TRBV14 with TRBJ1-1, with D possibly matching TRBD1 (5 bases). The CDR3 length is 13 residues. Germline values: CDR1 SGHDN, CDR2 FVKESK. Between the trimmed V and J ends, which lost 10 bases and 7 bases, there was a span of 19 bases. The CDR3: CAIRQTGRVEAFF. CDR3 bases: TGTGCCATCCGACAGACTGGACGGGTTGAAGCTTTCTTT.

The chain recombines TRBV7-9 with TRBJ2-1, with 7 bases fitting TRBD2. The J segment lost 7 bases and the V segment lost 1 base, leaving 10 bases of the junction unmatched. The CDR3 sequence is 16 residues long. Germline CDR1 is SEHNR and CDR2 is FQNEAQ (reference sequence). CDR3 coding DNA: TGTGCCAGCAGCTTAGTTATCGCGGGAGCTCGGAATGAGCAGTTCTTC. It specifies CASSLVIAGARNEQFF.

J is TRBJ1-4 and V is TRBV6-1; D is ambiguous. Germline assignment: CDR1 MNHNS and CDR2 SASEGT. The CDR3 is made up of 12 amino acids. Between the trimmed V and J ends, which lost 7 bases and 12 bases, there was a span of 15 bases. In nucleotides, the CDR3 is TGTGCCAGCACCCCTCCGGCCTCGGAACTGTTTTTT. Translating gives CASTPPASELFF.

The chain carries TRBV30 and TRBJ2-2; D uncertain. This CDR3 spans 13 amino acids. V was clipped by 2 bases and J by 1 base, with 5 bases between them. Germline V CDR1 and CDR2: GTSNPN, SVGIG (reference sequence). The CDR3 sequence: CAWSIQNTGELFF. The CDR3 DNA is TGTGCCTGGAGTATACAGAACACCGGGGAGCTGTTTTTT.

The chain links TRBV7-6 to TRBJ2-2; D is unresolved. The CDR3 is 15 amino acids. Germline CDR1 SGHVS, CDR2 FNYEAQ. The V gene lost 1 base and the J gene lost 6 bases, with 12 bases spanning the gap. CDR3 DNA: TGTGCCAGCAGCTTAGTTCTGCGGTCGGCCGGGGAGCTGTTTTTT. Translated: CASSLVLRSAGELFF.

This clone appeared a few times. The chain uses TRBV19 and TRBJ2-7, with 8 bases fitting TRBD2. The CDR3 is 13 amino acids. V lost 7 bases to trimming and J lost 7 bases; unmatched junction nucleotides: 9. Germline CDR1 reads LNHDA; CDR2 reads SQIVND (reference sequence). In DNA form, the CDR3 reads TGTGCCAGTAACCCGGGAGGGGGAGGTGAGCAGTACTTC. Its protein product is CASNPGGGGEQYF.

This rearrangement joins TRBV4-1 to TRBJ2-5; TRBD2 is a possible D gene (6 bases). The germline gives CDR1 MGHRA, CDR2 YSYEKL. CDR3 length: 14 amino acids. The ends were cut back, 1 base at V and 5 bases at J, with 11 bases in the middle. The CDR3 coding sequence is TGCGCCAGCAGCCAAGGGGCGGGACGGGAGACCCAGTACTTC. Translated: CASSQGAGRETQYF.

The chain combines TRBV4-3 with TRBJ2-3, with 9 bases lining up with TRBD1. This CDR3 has 15 amino acids. J gave up 6 bases and V 4 bases, and 8 bases lay outside the gene matches. The V gene's germline CDR1 is LGHNA and CDR2 YSLEER. CDR3 DNA sequence: TGCGCCAGCAGCCCAGGGGACAGGGAAACTGATACGCAGTATTTT. Translating it yields CASSPGDRETDTQYF.

This clone has just one count. The sample holds other DNA sequences that translate to the same CDR3. The V call is TRBV28, the J call TRBJ2-7, with 8 bases fitting TRBD1. The germline V gene encodes CDR1 MDHEN and CDR2 SYDVKM. The CDR3 has 14 residues. Unmatched junction bases numbered 5, after V lost 3 bases and J lost 4 bases. The CDR3 spells CASSLPGGPYEQYF. For the CDR3, the DNA is TGTGCCAGCAGTTTGCCAGGGGGCCCTTACGAGCAGTACTTC.

The chain is built from TRBV19 and TRBJ2-1; perhaps TRBD2 as D (5 bases). Deletions cut 5 bases from V and 2 bases from J, with 16 bases between. Germline-derived CDR1 and CDR2 are LNHDA and SQIVND (reference sequence). CDR3 length: 16 amino acids. DNA of the CDR3: TGTGCCAGTAGTTCACTCAAACTAGGGACCTACAATGAGCAGTTCTTC. Encoded protein: CASSSLKLGTYNEQFF.

V gene TRBV9 combines with J gene TRBJ2-3; D is unclear. V lost 3 bases to trimming and J lost 2 bases, with 13 bases between them. Germline V gives CDR1 SGDLS, CDR2 YYNGEE. The CDR3 has 15 residues. Here the CDR3 DNA reads TGTGCCAGCAGCGCCTCACACCTCCCCACAGATACGCAGTATTTT. Encoded protein: CASSASHLPTDTQYF.

This chain connects TRBV2 to TRBJ2-1; 11 bases are shared with TRBD2. V lost 5 bases, J lost 4 bases, and 10 bases stayed unmatched. The CDR3 is 17 residues long. Germline CDR1 reads SNHLY; CDR2 reads FYNNEI. The CDR3 DNA reads as TGTGCCAGCAGTCACATCTCGGGGACTAGCGGTTACAATGAGCAGTTCTTC. Its protein is CASSHISGTSGYNEQFF.

V gene TRBV4-3 combines with J gene TRBJ1-4; 10 bases match TRBD1. The J segment lost 3 bases and the V segment lost 0 bases, leaving 7 bases of the junction unmatched. Germline V gives CDR1 LGHNA, CDR2 YSLEER. There are 18 residues in the CDR3. The CDR3, as DNA: TGCGCCAGCAGCCAAGAACAGACAGGGGGCGCAGCTAATGAAAAACTGTTTTTT. This encodes CASSQEQTGGAANEKLFF.

The V gene is TRBV15, the J gene TRBJ1-1; unclear D gene. CDR1 is LNHNV, CDR2 YYDKDF, per germline (reference sequence). The CDR3 runs 14 residues. Deletions cut 4 bases from V and 7 bases from J, with 16 bases between. This chain's CDR3 is CATSKSPRTLEAFF. The CDR3, as DNA: TGTGCCACCAGCAAGTCGCCCAGAACGCTTGAAGCTTTCTTT. Using reference TRBV15 and TRBJ1-1 for the parts outside the CDR3, the full variable domain is DAMVIQNPRYQVTQFGKPVTLSCSQTLNHNVMYWYQQKSSQAPKLLFHYYDKDFNNEADTPDNFQSRRPNTSFCFLDIRSPGLGDTAMYLCATSKSPRTLEAFFGQGTRLTVV.

This clone was seen only a few times. This chain connects TRBV2 to TRBJ1-2, with 9 bases lining up with TRBD1. V shed 5 bases and J 2 bases; nucleotides not matched to a gene: 3. CDR1 and CDR2 (germline): SNHLY, FYNNEI. CDR3 length equals 14 residues. The DNA for the CDR3 is TGTGCCAGCAGTCCCGGGACAGGGAACTATGGCTACACCTTC. This codes for CASSPGTGNYGYTF. Using reference TRBV2 and TRBJ1-2 for the parts outside the CDR3, the full variable domain is EPEVTQTPSHQVTQMGQEVILRCVPISNHLYFYWYRQILGQKVEFLVSFYNNEISEKSEIFDDQFSVERPDGSNFTLKIRSTKLEDSAMYFCASSPGTGNYGYTFGSGTRLTVV.

The rearrangement links TRBV28 to TRBJ1-1, with D possibly TRBD1 on 5 matching bases. Germline CDR1 is MDHEN and CDR2 is SYDVKM. V lost 2 bases and J 0 bases, leaving 16 bases between the germline ends. There are 17 residues in the CDR3. The CDR3 DNA is TGTGCCAGCAGTTTACAGCGGGGCCCCGATTTGAACACTGAAGCTTTCTTT. Translating it yields CASSLQRGPDLNTEAFF.

The rearrangement joins TRBV4-1 to TRBJ1-5; TRBD1 aligns across 7 bases. V dropped 3 bases and J dropped 7; count of bases not matched to a gene: 9. Germline V gives CDR1 MGHRA, CDR2 YSYEKL. This CDR3 has 15 amino acids. CDR3 protein: CASSQVTGTMQPQHF. CDR3 bases: TGCGCCAGCAGCCAGGTGACAGGGACGATGCAGCCCCAGCATTTT.

Written as DNA, the CDR3 is TGTGCCAGCAGCAATGGGGGAACCCCCTACGAGCAGTACTTC. Encoded protein: CASSNGGTPYEQYF. This rearrangement joins TRBV7-9 to TRBJ2-7, with D possibly called TRBD1 or TRBD2 (5 bases each). The V end lost 5 bases, the J end lost 2 bases, and 13 bases lay between the germline ends. The CDR3 is made up of 14 amino acids. CDR1 SEHNR and CDR2 FQNEAQ come from the germline V gene (reference sequence).

V is TRBV29-1 and J is TRBJ1-2; D unclear. This CDR3 region has 11 residues. Germline V gene sequence: CDR1 SQVTM, CDR2 ANQGSEA. Trimming shortened V by 5 bases and J by 4 bases, and 8 bases separated the two germline ends. The CDR3 DNA is TGCAGCGTTCGCGACACCTATGGCTACACCTTC. It is translated as CSVRDTYGYTF.

This clone was detected only a few times. This chain uses TRBV6-1 with TRBJ2-2, with a tentative D call TRBD1 (6 bases). Trimming shortened V by 7 bases and J by 4 bases, and 16 bases separated the two germline ends. The CDR3 totals 15 residues. Germline CDR1 is MNHNS and CDR2 is SASEGT. The CDR3 spells CASTRVQGGTGELFF. The CDR3 DNA is TGTGCCAGCACCCGAGTACAGGGCGGCACCGGGGAGCTGTTTTTT.

The chain links TRBV14 to TRBJ2-7; no clear D. Germline V gene sequence: CDR1 SGHDN, CDR2 FVKESK. V dropped 3 bases and J dropped 3 bases, with 6 bases sitting between them. The CDR3 runs 12 residues. CDR3 sequence: CASSQDYYEQYF. CDR3 nucleotides: TGTGCCAGCAGCCAGGATTACTACGAGCAGTACTTC. Using reference TRBV14 and TRBJ2-7 for the parts outside the CDR3, the full variable domain is EAGVTQFPSHSVIEKGQTVTLRCDPISGHDNLYWYRRVMGKEIKFLLHFVKESKQDESGMPNNRFLAERTGGTYSTLKVQPAELEDSGVYFCASSQDYYEQYFGPGTRLTVT.

The genes are TRBV28 and TRBJ2-6; a weak D match, TRBD2 (5 bases). The CDR3 sequence is 15 residues long. V lost 6 bases and J lost 2, with 11 bases in between. Per germline, CDR1 MDHEN and CDR2 SYDVKM. The CDR3 region is CASRTAGAGANVLTF. CDR3 sequence (DNA): TGTGCCAGCAGAACGGCGGGTGCTGGGGCCAACGTCCTGACTTTC.

The chain combines TRBV6-5 with TRBJ1-2, with a possible D match to TRBD1 (5 bases). Germline V gives CDR1 MNHEY, CDR2 SVGAGI. The CDR3 consists of 11 residues. V was clipped by 5 bases and J by 7 bases, with 8 bases between them. The CDR3 loop reads CASSAGGGYTF. The CDR3 DNA is TGTGCCAGCAGTGCTGGGGGTGGCTACACCTTC.

The chain is built from TRBV5-6 and TRBJ2-5; the match to TRBD1 covers 10 bases. Germline assignment: CDR1 SGHDT and CDR2 YYEEEE. This CDR3 is built from 14 residues. The J segment lost 2 bases and the V segment lost 4 bases, leaving 2 bases of the junction unmatched. The CDR3 nucleotides are TGTGCCAGCAGCGCGGACAGGGGGCAAGAGACCCAGTACTTC. It yields the protein CASSADRGQETQYF.

This sequence joins TRBV19 and TRBJ2-1; D is perhaps TRBD2 (6 bases). The CDR3 extends over 15 amino acids. Trimming removed 0 bases from V and 7 bases from J, with 13 bases in between. Germline V CDR1 and CDR2: LNHDA, SQIVND (reference sequence). For the CDR3, the DNA is TGTGCCAGTAGTATAGATACGGGAGTGGGGAATGAGCAGTTCTTC. Protein: CASSIDTGVGNEQFF. The variable domain in full, completed from reference TRBV19 and TRBJ2-1, reads DGGITQSPKYLFRKEGQNVTLSCEQNLNHDAMYWYRQDPGQGLRLIYYSQIVNDFQKGDIAEGYSVSREKKESFPLTVTSAQKNPTAFYLCASSIDTGVGNEQFFGPGTRLTVL.

V usage is TRBV15 and J usage is TRBJ2-1, with 11 bases that match TRBD2. The CDR3 is 17 amino acids. Germline CDR1 reads LNHNV; CDR2 reads YYDKDF (reference sequence). Trimming at V came to 0 bases and at J to 4 bases, leaving 5 bases not matched to a gene. Written as DNA, the CDR3 is TGTGCCACCAGCAGAGATACCGGGACTAGCGGATACAATGAGCAGTTCTTC. Its protein product is CATSRDTGTSGYNEQFF.